This entry lists 3 T cell receptor beta chains sequenced from one sample in a study of Graves' ophthalmopathy and Graves' hyperthyroidism. The sequenced template was RNA, covering the TCR beta CDR3 region. RT-PCR was first run with HTBI primers, then multiplex PCR in a second round. TCRdb reanalysed the multiplex PCR reads using MiXCR and keeps one entry per CDR3 protein. The sample includes roughly 300,000 distinct CDR3 sequences, under 20% of them seen just once. Material for sequencing was peripheral blood. The receptors derive from an adult man with Graves' ophthalmopathy.

This clonotype was counted ten times or more. The CDR3 sequence: CASSLGDRAQQETQYF. The CDR3 region has the DNA TGCGCCAGCAGCCTCGGGGACAGGGCACAACAAGAGACCCAGTACTTC. This rearrangement joins TRBV5-1 to TRBJ2-5; 9 nucleotides agree with TRBD1. V dropped 4 bases and J dropped 2; count of bases not matched to a gene: 9. From germline, CDR1 is SGHRS and CDR2 YFSETQ. This CDR3 spans 16 amino acids.

Concerning this clonotype itself: A much larger clone is a single base away; this may be a read error. V usage is TRBV30 and J usage is TRBJ1-3; D may be TRBD1 (5 bases). This CDR3 contains 13 residues. Germline V lookup: CDR1 GTSNPN, CDR2 SVGIG (reference sequence). V was clipped by 5 bases and J by 0 bases, with 8 bases between them. The DNA for the CDR3 is TGTGCCTGGGACAGACTCTCTGGAAACACCATATATTTT. This gives the protein CAWDRLSGNTIYF.

The gene calls are TRBV11-1 and TRBJ2-7, with D maybe TRBD2 (6 bases). In germline, CDR1 is SGHAT, CDR2 FQDESV (reference sequence). The CDR3 consists of 16 residues. V gave up 5 bases and J gave up 7 bases, with 24 bases separating them. The CDR3 sequence is CASSPTLGGIRQEQYF. The CDR3, as DNA: TGTGCCAGCAGCCCAACGCTTGGGGGGATTCGCCAGGAGCAGTACTTC.